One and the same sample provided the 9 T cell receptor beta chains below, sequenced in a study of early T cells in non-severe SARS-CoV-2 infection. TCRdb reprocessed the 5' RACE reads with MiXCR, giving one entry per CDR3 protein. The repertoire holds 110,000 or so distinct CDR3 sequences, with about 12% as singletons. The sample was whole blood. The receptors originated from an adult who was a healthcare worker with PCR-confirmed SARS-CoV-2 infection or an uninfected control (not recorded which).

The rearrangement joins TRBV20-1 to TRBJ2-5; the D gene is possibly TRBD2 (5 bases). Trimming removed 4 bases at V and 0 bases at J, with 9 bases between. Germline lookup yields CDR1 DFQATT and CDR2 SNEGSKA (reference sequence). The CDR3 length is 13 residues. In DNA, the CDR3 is TGCAGTGCTACGGACTCGTACCAAGAGACCCAGTACTTC. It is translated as CSATDSYQETQYF.

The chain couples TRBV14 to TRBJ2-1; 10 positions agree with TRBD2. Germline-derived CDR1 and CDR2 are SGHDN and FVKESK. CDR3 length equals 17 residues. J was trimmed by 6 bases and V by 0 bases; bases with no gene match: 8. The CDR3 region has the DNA TGTGCCAGCAGCCAAGATACCGGACTAGCGGTTTCCAATGAGCAGTTCTTC. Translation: CASSQDTGLAVSNEQFF.

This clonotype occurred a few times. The CDR3 protein is CASRRDPISGNTIYF. The CDR3 DNA is TGTGCCAGCAGGAGGGACCCCATCTCTGGAAACACCATATATTTT. The rearrangement links TRBV28 to TRBJ1-3, with D perhaps TRBD1 (5 bases). V lost 6 bases to trimming and J lost 0 bases, with 12 bases between them. Per the germline V gene, CDR1 is MDHEN and CDR2 is SYDVKM. The CDR3 is 15 amino acids.

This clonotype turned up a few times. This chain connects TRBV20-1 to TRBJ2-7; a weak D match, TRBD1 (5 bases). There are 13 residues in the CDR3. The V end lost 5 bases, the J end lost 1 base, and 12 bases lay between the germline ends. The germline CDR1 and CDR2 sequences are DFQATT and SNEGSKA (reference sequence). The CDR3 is CSALGAHSYEQYF. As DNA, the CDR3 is TGCAGTGCTCTAGGGGCCCATTCCTACGAGCAGTACTTC.

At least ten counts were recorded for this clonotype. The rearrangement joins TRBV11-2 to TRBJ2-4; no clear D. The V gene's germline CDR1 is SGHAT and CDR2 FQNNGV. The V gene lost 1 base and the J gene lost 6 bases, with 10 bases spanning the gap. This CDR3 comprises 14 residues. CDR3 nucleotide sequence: TGTGCCAGCAGCTTAGCCCCGGGCCTAAACATTCAGTACTTC. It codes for CASSLAPGLNIQYF.

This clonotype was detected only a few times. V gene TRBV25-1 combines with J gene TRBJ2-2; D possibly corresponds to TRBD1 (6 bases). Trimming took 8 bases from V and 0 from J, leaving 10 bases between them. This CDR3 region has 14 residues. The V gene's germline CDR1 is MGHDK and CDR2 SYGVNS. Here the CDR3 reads CASAGQTNTGELFF. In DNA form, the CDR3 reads TGTGCCAGCGCCGGACAGACGAACACCGGGGAGCTGTTTTTT.

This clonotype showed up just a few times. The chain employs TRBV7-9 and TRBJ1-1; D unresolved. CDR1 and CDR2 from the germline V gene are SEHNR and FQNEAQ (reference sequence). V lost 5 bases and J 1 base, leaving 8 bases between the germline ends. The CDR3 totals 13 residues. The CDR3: CASSNHWNTEAFF. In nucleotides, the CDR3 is TGTGCCAGCAGCAATCATTGGAACACTGAAGCTTTCTTT.

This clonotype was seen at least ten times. The CDR3 is CASSLAPQAWAGELFF. The CDR3 bases are TGTGCCAGCAGCTTAGCCCCCCAAGCCTGGGCCGGGGAGCTGTTTTTT. This chain joins TRBV7-6 and TRBJ2-2; D gene uncertain. With 0 bases removed from V and 6 bases from J, the gap between germline ends came to 14 bases. The CDR3 extends over 16 amino acids. CDR1 is SGHVS, CDR2 FNYEAQ, per germline.

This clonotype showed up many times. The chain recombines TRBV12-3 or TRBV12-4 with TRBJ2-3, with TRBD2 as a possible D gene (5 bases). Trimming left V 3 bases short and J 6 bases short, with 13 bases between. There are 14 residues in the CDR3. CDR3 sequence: CASSLVGARDTQYF. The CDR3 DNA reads TGTGCCAGCAGTTTGGTGGGAGCTCGCGATACGCAGTATTTT.